This TCR beta chain derives from a study of CD8 T cells in Susac syndrome. Reverse transcription of about 0.45 to 1 ug RNA was performed with random hexamers. One entry per CDR3 protein, called by TCRdb with MiXCR from the immunoSEQ multiplex PCR reads. The data contain approximately 120,000 distinct CDR3 sequences, roughly 93% of them seen just once; the ten biggest clones take up roughly 0.33%. V lost 0 bases and J lost 7, with 19 bases in between. Per germline, CDR1 MGHRA and CDR2 YSYEKL. The CDR3 loop spans 17 amino acids. The TCR comes from a human donor with multiple sclerosis. V and J are TRBV4-1 and TRBJ2-1; either TRBD1 or TRBD2 may supply D (7 bases each). The sequencing input was CD8+ T cells from PBMCs. The CDR3 DNA is TGCGCCAGCAGCCAAGATATCGGGGCAGGGGGGGCGAATGAGCAGTTCTTC. This codes for CASSQDIGAGGANEQFF.